These T cell receptor beta chains were read from a single sample in a study of STAT5B mutations in CD4+ large granular lymphocyte leukemia. Here immunoSEQ multiplex PCR was the method, and the copy in TCRdb shows in-frame clones only, minus some. In the table there are under 35,000 clones, less than 75% of which are singletons. Specimen: CD4+ T cells from blood buffy coats. The source of these receptors is a human donor in good health. Both conserved end residues are part of each CDR3. Fields, in order: clone size, D gene, V gene, J gene, CDR3 protein, CDR3 DNA. A D gene is named only where the DNA matches it firmly. Where a row states a size, it is once, few, many or the class of an expanded clone; other rows omit it.

once	TRBD1	TRBV5-6	TRBJ1-2	CASSTVGGRGSDGYTF	TGTGCCAGCAGCACCGTGGGCGGCAGGGGGTCGGATGGCTACACCTTC
NA	TRBD1	TRBV6-6	TRBJ2-7	CASRNNGQGYEQYF	TGTGCCAGCAGAAACAATGGACAGGGCTACGAGCAGTACTTC
NA	NA	TRBV18	TRBJ1-2	CASSPLGAYGYTF	TGTGCCAGCTCACCACTCGGGGCCTATGGCTACACCTTC
NA	TRBD2	TRBV5-1	TRBJ2-1	CASSPLPSGGYNEQFF	TGCGCCAGCAGCCCTCTTCCTAGCGGGGGCTACAATGAGCAGTTCTTC
NA	NA	TRBV6-5	TRBJ1-2	CASSRQPSYGYTF	TGTGCCAGCAGCCGACAACCCTCCTATGGCTACACCTTC
NA	NA	TRBV28	TRBJ1-6	CASNVGQQNSPLHF	TGTGCCAGCAATGTCGGACAGCAGAATTCACCCCTCCACTTT
NA	NA	TRBV11-2	TRBJ2-7	CASSRGDTYEQYF	TGTGCCAGCAGCAGGGGCGATACCTACGAGCAGTACTTC
NA	NA	TRBV29-1	TRBJ2-5	CSVGPGAQETQYF	TGCAGTGTTGGACCGGGGGCGCAAGAGACCCAGTACTTC
NA	NA	TRBV11-2	TRBJ2-3	CASSPGGPSGGDTQYF	TGTGCCAGCAGCCCAGGGGGTCCTAGCGGTGGGGATACGCAGTATTTT
NA	TRBD1	TRBV6-5	TRBJ2-6	CASRSTGSHVLTF	TGTGCCAGCAGATCGACAGGGAGCCACGTCCTGACTTTC
NA	NA	TRBV10-3	TRBJ1-1	CATGEADTEAFF	TGTGCCACCGGGGAGGCGGACACTGAAGCTTTCTTT
NA	TRBD1	TRBV4-1	TRBJ2-5	CASSQVVGTGQETQYF	TGCGCCAGCAGCCAAGTGGTGGGGACAGGTCAAGAGACCCAGTACTTC
NA	TRBD2	TRBV5-1	TRBJ2-7	CASSLALAGPSYEQYF	TGCGCCAGCAGCTTGGCCCTAGCGGGGCCTTCTTACGAGCAGTACTTC
NA	NA	TRBV7-9	TRBJ1-4	CASSLPRTDTTNEKLFF	TGTGCCAGCAGCTTACCCCGGACGGACACAACTAATGAAAAACTGTTTTTT